These 8 T cell receptor beta chains originate from one sample sequenced in a study of blood T cell repertoires in COVID-19. The repertoire was sequenced with immunoSEQ multiplex PCR; TCRdb's copy has only in-frame clones and lacks some. The sample contains around 60,000 clones, 86% of which appear only once. Sequences were obtained from peripheral blood. These receptors all stem from a human donor in a cohort sampled during active COVID-19.

The chain combines TRBV7-9 with TRBJ1-1; 7 bases line up with TRBD1. Per the germline V gene, CDR1 is SEHNR and CDR2 is FQNEAQ (reference sequence). The CDR3 runs to 18 residues. J gave up 0 bases and V 8 bases, and 18 bases lay outside the gene matches. This CDR3 is CASDNYERLTGMNTEAFF. In DNA form, the CDR3 reads TGTGCCAGCGACAATTATGAGCGACTGACAGGGATGAACACTGAAGCTTTCTTT.

This clone was recorded only once. The rearrangement joins TRBV5-4 to TRBJ2-7, with a weak D call TRBD2 (5 bases). V gave up 1 base and J gave up 6 bases, with 11 bases separating them. The germline V gene has CDR1 SGHNT and CDR2 YYREEE (reference sequence). The CDR3 runs to 13 residues. CDR3 amino acids: CASSLLLAGEQYF. In nucleotides, the CDR3 is TGTGCCAGCAGCTTGCTTCTAGCAGGCGAGCAGTACTTC. The whole variable domain, remainder taken from reference TRBV5-4 and TRBJ2-7, is ETGVTQSPTHLIKTRGQQVTLRCSSQSGHNTVSWYQQALGQGPQFIFQYYREEENGRGNFPPRFSGLQFPNYSSELNVNALELDDSALYLCASSLLLAGEQYFGPGTRLTVT.

The V gene is TRBV28, the J gene TRBJ1-2; 8 bases align to TRBD1. The J segment lost 7 bases and the V segment lost 2 bases, leaving 6 bases of the junction unmatched. This CDR3 comprises 14 residues. The germline gives CDR1 MDHEN, CDR2 SYDVKM. CDR3 loop: CASSLSGQGGGYTF. In DNA form, the CDR3 reads TGTGCCAGCAGTTTAAGTGGACAGGGTGGTGGCTACACCTTC.

This rearrangement joins TRBV25-1 to TRBJ2-7, with 7 nucleotides matching TRBD1. The CDR3 totals 13 residues. V shed 5 bases and J 3 bases; nucleotides not matched to a gene: 4. CDR1 and CDR2 (germline): MGHDK, SYGVNS. CDR3 in DNA: TGTGCCAGCAGTAGAGGGGGCCTCTACGAGCAGTACTTC. Translating it yields CASSRGGLYEQYF.

The chain links TRBV18 to TRBJ1-2, with TRBD1 matching over 7 bases. CDR1 is KGHSH and CDR2 is LQKENI in the germline V gene. The CDR3 loop spans 13 amino acids. V shed 3 bases and J 2 bases; nucleotides not matched to a gene: 0. The CDR3 DNA reads as TGTGCCAGCTCACCGGGACAGAACTATGGCTACACCTTC. Protein: CASSPGQNYGYTF.

The gene calls are TRBV27 and TRBJ2-1; TRBD1 aligns across 7 bases. Trimming cost V 2 bases and J 4 bases; bases outside gene matches: 2. The CDR3 sequence is 14 residues long. Germline V lookup: CDR1 MNHEY, CDR2 SMNVEV (reference sequence). The CDR3 reads CASSLLQGYNEQFF. CDR3 DNA sequence: TGTGCCAGCAGTTTACTACAGGGGTACAATGAGCAGTTCTTC.

The chain is built from TRBV5-1 and TRBJ2-5; D call uncertain. V lost 2 bases and J lost 2, with 4 bases in between. Germline CDR1 SGHRS, CDR2 YFSETQ. The CDR3 sequence is 12 residues long. CDR3 region: CASSFPQETQYF. The CDR3 coding sequence is TGCGCCAGCAGCTTCCCACAAGAGACCCAGTACTTC.

This chain connects TRBV30 to TRBJ2-3; 9 bases are shared with TRBD1. CDR1 and CDR2 from the germline V gene are GTSNPN and SVGIG (reference sequence). The CDR3 extends over 14 amino acids. Trimming removed 3 bases from V and 5 bases from J; junction bases left unmatched: 6. Here the CDR3 reads CAWRTGTGIDTQYF. Written as DNA, the CDR3 is TGTGCCTGGAGGACCGGGACAGGGATAGATACGCAGTATTTT. The full variable domain, in which reference TRBV30 and TRBJ2-3 provide the parts outside the CDR3, is SQTIHQWPATLVQPVGSPLSLECTVEGTSNPNLYWYRQAAGRGLQLLFYSVGIGQISSEVPQNLSASRPQDRQFILSSKKLLLSDSGFYLCAWRTGTGIDTQYFGPGTRLTVL.